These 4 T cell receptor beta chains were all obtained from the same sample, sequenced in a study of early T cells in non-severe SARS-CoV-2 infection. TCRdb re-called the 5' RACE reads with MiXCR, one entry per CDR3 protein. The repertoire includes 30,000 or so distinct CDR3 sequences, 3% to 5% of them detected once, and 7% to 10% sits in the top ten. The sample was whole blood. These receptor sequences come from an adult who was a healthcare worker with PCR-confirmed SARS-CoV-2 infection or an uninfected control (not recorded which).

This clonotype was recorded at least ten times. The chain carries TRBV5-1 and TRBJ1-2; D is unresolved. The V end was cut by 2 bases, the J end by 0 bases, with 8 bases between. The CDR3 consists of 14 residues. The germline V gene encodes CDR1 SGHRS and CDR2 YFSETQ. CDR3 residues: CASSLQPTNYGYTF. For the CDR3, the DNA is TGCGCCAGCAGCTTACAGCCGACTAACTATGGCTACACCTTC. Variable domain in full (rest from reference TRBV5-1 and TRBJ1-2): KAGVTQTPRYLIKTRGQQVTLSCSPISGHRSVSWYQQTPGQGLQFLFEYFSETQRNKGNFPGRFSGRQFSNSRSEMNVSTLELGDSALYLCASSLQPTNYGYTFGSGTRLTVV.

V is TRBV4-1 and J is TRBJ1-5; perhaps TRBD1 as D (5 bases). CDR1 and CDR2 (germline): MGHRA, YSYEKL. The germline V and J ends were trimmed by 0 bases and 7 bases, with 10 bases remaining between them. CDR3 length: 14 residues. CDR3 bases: TGCGCCAGCAGCCAAGAAGGGGTCAACCAGCCCCAGCATTTT. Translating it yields CASSQEGVNQPQHF.

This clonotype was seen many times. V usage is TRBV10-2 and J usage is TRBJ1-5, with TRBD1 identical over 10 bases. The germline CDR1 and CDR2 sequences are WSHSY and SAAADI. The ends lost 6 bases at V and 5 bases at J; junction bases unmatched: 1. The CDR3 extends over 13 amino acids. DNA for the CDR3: TGCGCCAGCAGGGACAGGGGGGATCAGCCCCAGCATTTT. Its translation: CASRDRGDQPQHF.

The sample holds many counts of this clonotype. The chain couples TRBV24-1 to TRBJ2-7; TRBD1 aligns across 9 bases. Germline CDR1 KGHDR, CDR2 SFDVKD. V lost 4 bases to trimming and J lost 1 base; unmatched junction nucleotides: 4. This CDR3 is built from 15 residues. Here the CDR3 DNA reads TGTGCCACCAGTGACGCGGGACAGGGATCCTACGAGCAGTACTTC. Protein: CATSDAGQGSYEQYF.